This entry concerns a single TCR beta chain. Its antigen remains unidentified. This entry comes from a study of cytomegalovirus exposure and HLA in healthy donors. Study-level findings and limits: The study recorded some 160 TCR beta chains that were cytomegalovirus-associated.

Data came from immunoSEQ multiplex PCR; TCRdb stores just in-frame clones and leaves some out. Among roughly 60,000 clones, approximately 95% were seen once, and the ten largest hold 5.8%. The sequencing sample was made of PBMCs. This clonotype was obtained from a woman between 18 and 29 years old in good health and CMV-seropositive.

CDR3 nucleotides: TGTGCCAGCAGTGAAGCGCGAGGGGGCGTTCAGCCCCAGCATTTT. Protein sequence: CASSEARGGVQPQHF. V usage is TRBV2 and J usage is TRBJ1-5, with 7 bases that match TRBD1. The CDR3 totals 15 residues. With V trimmed by 0 bases and J by 6 bases, 5 bases remained unmatched. The V gene's germline CDR1 is SNHLY and CDR2 FYNNEI.